This note documents a single T cell receptor beta chain sequence. Its binding antigen is unknown. Base-call qualities are not available, and no considerably larger clone is one nucleotide away. Library preparation employed the immunoSEQ multiplex PCR assay. This immuneACCESS table, as held by TCRdb, lists in-frame sequences with V and J called but not all clones. Of the missing ones, under half trace to an unresolved V gene in checked studies; the others have no known cause. This sample lists roughly 150,000 clones; about 90% were detected once. About 1.7% of the sample is taken by the ten largest. These data originate in a study of control samples from healthy donors and cancer patients (dated by TCRdb to the early 2020s). The V and J ends are trimmed by 2 bases and 6 bases, leaving 14 bases between them. The cysteine opens and the phenylalanine closes a CDR3 of 14 amino acids. Kept here is only the CDR3 DNA, which spans 42 bases and is read in frame from base 1. Taken from the germline V gene, the CDR1 and CDR2 loops are SGHRS and YFSETQ.

This clonotype was sampled from a man aged 18-30 years in good health. Input material: blood. The sequence joins TRBV5-1 to TRBJ1-1; perhaps TRBD1 is the D gene, with 5 bases matching. The CDR3 protein: CASSLRGRGAEAFF. The nucleotides read TGCGCCAGCAGCTTACGCGGTCGGGGCGCTGAAGCTTTCTTT.